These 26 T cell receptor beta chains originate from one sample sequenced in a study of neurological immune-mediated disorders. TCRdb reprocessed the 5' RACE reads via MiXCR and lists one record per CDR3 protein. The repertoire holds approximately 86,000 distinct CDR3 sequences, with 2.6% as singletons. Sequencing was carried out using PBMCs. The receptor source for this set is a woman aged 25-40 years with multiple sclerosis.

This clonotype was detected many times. The CDR3 coding sequence is TGCGCCAGCAGCTCGACTAGCGGGAGCCCCTACAATGAGCAGTTCTTC. It yields the protein CASSSTSGSPYNEQFF. The chain links TRBV5-1 to TRBJ2-1, with 12 bases lining up with TRBD2. The CDR3 runs 16 residues. Germline V gene sequence: CDR1 SGHRS, CDR2 YFSETQ. V lost 3 bases, J lost 2 bases, and 3 bases stayed unmatched.

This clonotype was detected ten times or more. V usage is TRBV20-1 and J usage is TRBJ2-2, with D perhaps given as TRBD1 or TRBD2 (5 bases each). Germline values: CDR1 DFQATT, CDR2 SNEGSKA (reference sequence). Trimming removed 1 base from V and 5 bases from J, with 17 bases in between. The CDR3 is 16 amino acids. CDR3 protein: CSARAHAGALTGELFF. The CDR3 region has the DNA TGCAGTGCTAGAGCCCATGCCGGGGCCTTAACCGGGGAGCTGTTTTTT.

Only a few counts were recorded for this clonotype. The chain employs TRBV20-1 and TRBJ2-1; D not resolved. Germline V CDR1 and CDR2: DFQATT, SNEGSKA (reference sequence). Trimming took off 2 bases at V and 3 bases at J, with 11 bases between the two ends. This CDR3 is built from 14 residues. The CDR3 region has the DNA TGCAGTGCTAGACATTTGAGCGACTACAATGAGCAGTTCTTC. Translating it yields CSARHLSDYNEQFF.

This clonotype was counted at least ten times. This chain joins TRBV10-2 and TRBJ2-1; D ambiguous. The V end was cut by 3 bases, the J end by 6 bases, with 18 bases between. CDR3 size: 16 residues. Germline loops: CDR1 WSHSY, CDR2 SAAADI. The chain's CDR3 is CASSDISSRNPNEQFF. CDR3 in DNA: TGCGCCAGCAGTGATATTAGTAGCAGGAACCCCAATGAGCAGTTCTTC.

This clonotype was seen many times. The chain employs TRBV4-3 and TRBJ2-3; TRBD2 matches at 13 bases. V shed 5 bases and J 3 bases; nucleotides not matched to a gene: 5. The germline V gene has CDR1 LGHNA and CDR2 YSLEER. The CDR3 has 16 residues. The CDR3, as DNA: TGCGCCAGCAGCGCACAACTAGCGGGAGGGACAGATACGCAGTATTTT. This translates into CASSAQLAGGTDTQYF.

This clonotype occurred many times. The CDR3 loop reads CASSAPGPPASYEQYF. CDR3 DNA: TGTGCCAGCAGTGCGCCGGGACCCCCAGCTTCCTACGAGCAGTACTTC. The chain has TRBV12-3 or TRBV12-4 and TRBJ2-7; D tentatively reads TRBD1 or TRBD2 (5 bases each). This CDR3 is built from 16 residues. Deletions cut 5 bases from V and 1 base from J, with 18 bases between.

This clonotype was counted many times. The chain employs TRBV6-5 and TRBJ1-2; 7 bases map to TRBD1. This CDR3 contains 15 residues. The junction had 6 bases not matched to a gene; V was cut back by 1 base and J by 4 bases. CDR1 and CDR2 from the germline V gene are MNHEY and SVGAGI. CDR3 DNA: TGTGCCAGCAGTTACTATCGACAGGGCGGCTATGGCTACACCTTC. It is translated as CASSYYRQGGYGYTF.

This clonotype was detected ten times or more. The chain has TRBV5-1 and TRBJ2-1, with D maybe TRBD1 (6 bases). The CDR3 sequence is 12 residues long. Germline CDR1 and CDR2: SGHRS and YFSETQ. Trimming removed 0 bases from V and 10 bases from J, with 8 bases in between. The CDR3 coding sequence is TGCGCCAGCAGCTTGGCCAGGGGCGAGCAGTTCTTC. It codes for CASSLARGEQFF. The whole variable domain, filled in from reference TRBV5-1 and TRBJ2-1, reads KAGVTQTPRYLIKTRGQQVTLSCSPISGHRSVSWYQQTPGQGLQFLFEYFSETQRNKGNFPGRFSGRQFSNSRSEMNVSTLELGDSALYLCASSLARGEQFFGPGTRLTVL.

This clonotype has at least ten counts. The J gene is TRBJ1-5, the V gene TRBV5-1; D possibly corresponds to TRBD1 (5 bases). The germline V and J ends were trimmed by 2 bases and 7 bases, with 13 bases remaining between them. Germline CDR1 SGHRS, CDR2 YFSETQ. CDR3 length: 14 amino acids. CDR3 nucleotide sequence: TGCGCCAGCAGCTTTGGGGGTCTGGGGCAGCCCCAGCATTTT. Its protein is CASSFGGLGQPQHF.

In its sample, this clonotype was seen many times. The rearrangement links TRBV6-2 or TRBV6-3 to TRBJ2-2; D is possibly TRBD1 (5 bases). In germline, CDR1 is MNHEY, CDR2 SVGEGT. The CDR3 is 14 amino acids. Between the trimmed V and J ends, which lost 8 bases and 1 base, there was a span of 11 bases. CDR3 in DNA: TGTGCCAGCTCCTCGGACATGAACACCGGGGAGCTGTTTTTT. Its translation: CASSSDMNTGELFF.

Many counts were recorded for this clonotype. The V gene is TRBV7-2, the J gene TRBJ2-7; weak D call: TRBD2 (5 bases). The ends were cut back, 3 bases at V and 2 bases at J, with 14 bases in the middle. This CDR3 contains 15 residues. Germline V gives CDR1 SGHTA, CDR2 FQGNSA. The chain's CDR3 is CASSLFASTTYEQYF. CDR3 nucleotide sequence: TGTGCCAGCAGCTTGTTTGCTAGCACCACCTACGAGCAGTACTTC.

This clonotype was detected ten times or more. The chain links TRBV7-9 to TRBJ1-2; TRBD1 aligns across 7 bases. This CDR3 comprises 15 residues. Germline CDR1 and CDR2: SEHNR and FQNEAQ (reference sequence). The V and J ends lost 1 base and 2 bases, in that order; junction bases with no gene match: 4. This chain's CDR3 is CASSLGGTENYGYTF. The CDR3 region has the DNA TGTGCCAGCAGCTTAGGAGGGACAGAAAACTATGGCTACACCTTC.

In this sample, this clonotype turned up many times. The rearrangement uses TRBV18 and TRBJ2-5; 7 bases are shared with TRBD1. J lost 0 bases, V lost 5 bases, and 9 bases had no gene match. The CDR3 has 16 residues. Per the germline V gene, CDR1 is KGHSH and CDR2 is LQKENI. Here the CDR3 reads CASSGILQGNQETQYF. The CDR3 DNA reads TGTGCCAGCTCAGGGATTTTACAGGGGAACCAAGAGACCCAGTACTTC.

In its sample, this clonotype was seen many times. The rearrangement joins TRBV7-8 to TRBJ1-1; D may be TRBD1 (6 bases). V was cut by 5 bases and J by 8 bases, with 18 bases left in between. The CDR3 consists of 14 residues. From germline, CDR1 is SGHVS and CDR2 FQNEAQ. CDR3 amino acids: CASSATTGILEAFF. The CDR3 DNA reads TGTGCCAGCAGCGCCACGACAGGAATATTAGAAGCTTTCTTT. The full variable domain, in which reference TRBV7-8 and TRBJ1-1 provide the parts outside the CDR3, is GAGVSQSPRYKVAKRGQDVALRCDPISGHVSLFWYQQALGQGPEFLTYFQNEAQLDKSGLPSDRFFAERPEGSVSTLKIQRTQQEDSAVYLCASSATTGILEAFFGQGTRLTVV.

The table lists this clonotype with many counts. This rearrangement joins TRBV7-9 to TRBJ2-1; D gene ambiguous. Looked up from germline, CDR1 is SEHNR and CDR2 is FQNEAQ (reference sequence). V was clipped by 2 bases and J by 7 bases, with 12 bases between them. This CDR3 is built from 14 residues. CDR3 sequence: CASSLPPTRNEQFF. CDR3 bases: TGTGCCAGCAGCTTACCGCCTACAAGGAATGAGCAGTTCTTC.

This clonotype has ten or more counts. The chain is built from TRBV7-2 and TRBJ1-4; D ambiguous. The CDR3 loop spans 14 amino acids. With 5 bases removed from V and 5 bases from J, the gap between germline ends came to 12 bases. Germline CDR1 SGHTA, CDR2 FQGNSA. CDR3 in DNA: TGTGCCAGCAGCCCTGGACTGTTCAATGAAAAACTGTTTTTT. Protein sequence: CASSPGLFNEKLFF.

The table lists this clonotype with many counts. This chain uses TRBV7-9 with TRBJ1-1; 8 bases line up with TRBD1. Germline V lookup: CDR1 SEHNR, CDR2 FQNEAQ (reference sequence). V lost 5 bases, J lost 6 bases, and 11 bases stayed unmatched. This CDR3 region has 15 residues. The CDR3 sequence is CASSKRTGTIAEAFF. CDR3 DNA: TGTGCCAGCAGCAAAAGGACAGGGACGATCGCTGAAGCTTTCTTT.

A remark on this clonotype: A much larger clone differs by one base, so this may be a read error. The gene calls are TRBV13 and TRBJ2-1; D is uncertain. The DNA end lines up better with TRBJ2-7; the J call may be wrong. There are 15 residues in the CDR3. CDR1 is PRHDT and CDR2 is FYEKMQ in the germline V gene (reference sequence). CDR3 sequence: CASSLGLIVHYEQYF. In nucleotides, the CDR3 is TGTGCCAGCAGCTTAGGCCTTATCGTACATTACGAGCAGTACTTC.

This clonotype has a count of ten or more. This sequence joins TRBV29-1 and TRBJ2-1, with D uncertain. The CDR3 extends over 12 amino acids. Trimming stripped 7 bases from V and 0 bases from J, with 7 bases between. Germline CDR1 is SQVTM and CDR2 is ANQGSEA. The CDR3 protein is CSADFSYNEQFF. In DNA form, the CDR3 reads TGCAGCGCCGACTTCTCCTACAATGAGCAGTTCTTC.

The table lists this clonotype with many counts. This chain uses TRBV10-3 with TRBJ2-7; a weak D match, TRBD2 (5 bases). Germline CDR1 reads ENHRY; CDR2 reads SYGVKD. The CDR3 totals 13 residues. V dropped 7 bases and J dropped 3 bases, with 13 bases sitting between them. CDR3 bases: TGTGCCATCACCTCGGGATTTGGCTACGAGCAGTACTTC. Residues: CAITSGFGYEQYF.

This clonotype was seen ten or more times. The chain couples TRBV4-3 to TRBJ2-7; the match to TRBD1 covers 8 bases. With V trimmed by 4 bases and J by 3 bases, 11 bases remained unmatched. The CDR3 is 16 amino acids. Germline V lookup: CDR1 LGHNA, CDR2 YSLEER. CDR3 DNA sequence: TGCGCCAGCAGCCTCGCGGGGACAGGTCAGATCTACGAGCAGTACTTC. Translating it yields CASSLAGTGQIYEQYF.

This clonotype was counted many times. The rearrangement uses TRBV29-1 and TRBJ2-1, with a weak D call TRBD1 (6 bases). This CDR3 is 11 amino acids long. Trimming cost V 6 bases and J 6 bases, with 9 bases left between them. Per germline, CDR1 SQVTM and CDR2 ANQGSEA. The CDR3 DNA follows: TGCAGCGTCGACAGGACCAATGAGCAGTTCTTC. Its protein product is CSVDRTNEQFF.

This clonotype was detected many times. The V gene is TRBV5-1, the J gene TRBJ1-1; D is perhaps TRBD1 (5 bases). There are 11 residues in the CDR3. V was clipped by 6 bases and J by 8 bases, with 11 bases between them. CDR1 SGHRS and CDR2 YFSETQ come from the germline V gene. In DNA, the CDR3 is TGCGCCAGCACTGCGGGGGGGGAAGCTTTCTTT. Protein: CASTAGGEAFF.

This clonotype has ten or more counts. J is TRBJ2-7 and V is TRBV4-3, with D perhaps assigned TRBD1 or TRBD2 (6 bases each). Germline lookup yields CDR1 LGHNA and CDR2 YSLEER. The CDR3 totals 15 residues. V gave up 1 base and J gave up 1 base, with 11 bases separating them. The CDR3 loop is CASSQAEGGSYEQYF. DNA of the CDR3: TGCGCCAGCAGCCAAGCAGAGGGGGGATCCTACGAGCAGTACTTC.

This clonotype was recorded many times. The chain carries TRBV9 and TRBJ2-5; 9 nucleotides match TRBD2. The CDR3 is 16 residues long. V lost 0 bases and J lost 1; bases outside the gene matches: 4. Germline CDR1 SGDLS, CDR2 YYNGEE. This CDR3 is CASSVASGRTQETQYF. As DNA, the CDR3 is TGTGCCAGCAGCGTAGCGAGCGGGAGGACCCAAGAGACCCAGTACTTC.

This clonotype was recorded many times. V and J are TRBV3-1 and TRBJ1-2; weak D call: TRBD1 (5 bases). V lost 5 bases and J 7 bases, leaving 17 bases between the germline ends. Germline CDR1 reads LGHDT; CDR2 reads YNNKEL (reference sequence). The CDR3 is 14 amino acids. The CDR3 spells CASSARGRGAGYTF. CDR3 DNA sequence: TGTGCCAGCAGCGCGCGCGGGAGGGGAGCTGGCTACACCTTC. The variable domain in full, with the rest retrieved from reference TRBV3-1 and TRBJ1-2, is DTAVSQTPKYLVTQMGNDKSIKCEQNLGHDTMYWYKQDSKKFLKIMFSYNNKELIINETVPNRFSPKSPDKAHLNLHINSLELGDSAVYFCASSARGRGAGYTFGSGTRLTVV.